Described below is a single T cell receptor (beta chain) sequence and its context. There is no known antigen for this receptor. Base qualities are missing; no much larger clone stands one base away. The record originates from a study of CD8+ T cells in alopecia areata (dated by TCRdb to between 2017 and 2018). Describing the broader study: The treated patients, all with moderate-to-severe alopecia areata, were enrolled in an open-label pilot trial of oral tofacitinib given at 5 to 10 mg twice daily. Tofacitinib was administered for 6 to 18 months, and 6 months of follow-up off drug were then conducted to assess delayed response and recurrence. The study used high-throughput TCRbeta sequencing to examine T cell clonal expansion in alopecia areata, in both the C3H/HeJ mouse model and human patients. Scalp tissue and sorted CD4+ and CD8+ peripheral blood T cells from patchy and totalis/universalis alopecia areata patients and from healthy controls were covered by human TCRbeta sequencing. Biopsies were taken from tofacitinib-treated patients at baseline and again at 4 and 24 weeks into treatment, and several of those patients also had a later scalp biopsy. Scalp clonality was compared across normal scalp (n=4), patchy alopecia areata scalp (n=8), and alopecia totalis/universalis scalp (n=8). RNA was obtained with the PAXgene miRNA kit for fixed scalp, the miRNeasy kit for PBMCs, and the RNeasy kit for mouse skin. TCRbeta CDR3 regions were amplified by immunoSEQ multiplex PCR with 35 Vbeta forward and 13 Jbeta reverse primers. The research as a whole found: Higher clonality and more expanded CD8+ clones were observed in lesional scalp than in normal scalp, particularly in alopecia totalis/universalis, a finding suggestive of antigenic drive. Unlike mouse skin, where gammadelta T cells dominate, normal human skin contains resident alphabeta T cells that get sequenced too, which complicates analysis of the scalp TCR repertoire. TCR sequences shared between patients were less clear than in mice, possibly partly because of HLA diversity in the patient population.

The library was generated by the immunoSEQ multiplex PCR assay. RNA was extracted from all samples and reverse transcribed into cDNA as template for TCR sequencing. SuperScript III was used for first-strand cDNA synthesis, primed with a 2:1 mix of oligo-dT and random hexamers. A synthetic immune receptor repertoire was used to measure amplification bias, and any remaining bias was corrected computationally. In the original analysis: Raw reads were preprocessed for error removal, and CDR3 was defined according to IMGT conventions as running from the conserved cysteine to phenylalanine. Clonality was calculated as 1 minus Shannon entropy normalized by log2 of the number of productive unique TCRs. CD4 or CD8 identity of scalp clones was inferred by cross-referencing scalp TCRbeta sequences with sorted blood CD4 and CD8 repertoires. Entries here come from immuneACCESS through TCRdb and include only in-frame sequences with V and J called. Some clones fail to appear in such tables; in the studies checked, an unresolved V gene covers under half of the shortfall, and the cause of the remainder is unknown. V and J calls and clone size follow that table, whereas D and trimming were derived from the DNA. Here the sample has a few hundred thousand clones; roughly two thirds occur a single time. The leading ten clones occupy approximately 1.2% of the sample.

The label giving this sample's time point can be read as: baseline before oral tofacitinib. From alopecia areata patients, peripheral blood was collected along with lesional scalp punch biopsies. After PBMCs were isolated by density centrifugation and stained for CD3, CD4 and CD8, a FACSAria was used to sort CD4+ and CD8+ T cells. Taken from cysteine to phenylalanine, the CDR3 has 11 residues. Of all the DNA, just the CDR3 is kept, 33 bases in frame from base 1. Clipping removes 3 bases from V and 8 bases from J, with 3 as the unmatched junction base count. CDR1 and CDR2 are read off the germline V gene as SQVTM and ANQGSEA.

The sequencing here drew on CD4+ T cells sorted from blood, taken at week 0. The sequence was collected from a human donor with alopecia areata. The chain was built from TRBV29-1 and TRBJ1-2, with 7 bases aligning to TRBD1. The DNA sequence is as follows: TGCAGCGTTGATATAGGGGGCGGCTACACCTTC. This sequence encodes CSVDIGGGYTF.